The next 8 T cell receptor beta chains were all read from a single sample in a study of T cell repertoires in cytomegalovirus infection. In TCRdb, the reads were re-called with MiXCR into one record per CDR3 protein. The sample holds about 530,000 distinct CDR3 sequences; approximately 26% are singletons and the top ten take less than 15%. Sequenced input: PBMCs. The receptors here all came from a human donor in good health (CMV status not recorded). Some clones in this sample may be carry-over from other donors' samples.

The chain has TRBV30 and TRBJ2-5, with D uncertain. Trimming cost V 3 bases and J 2 bases, with 7 bases left between them. The CDR3 loop spans 12 amino acids. Germline V lookup: CDR1 GTSNPN, CDR2 SVGIG (reference sequence). The CDR3 reads CAWRGMQETQYF. Written as DNA, the CDR3 is TGTGCCTGGAGGGGGATGCAAGAGACCCAGTACTTC.

The gene calls are TRBV6-2 or TRBV6-3 and TRBJ2-5, with 8 bases matching TRBD1. This CDR3 is built from 20 residues. With 2 bases clipped from V and 0 bases from J, the junction kept 17 bases outside the gene matches. Germline lookup yields CDR1 MNHEY and CDR2 SVGEGT. CDR3 sequence reads: CASSYNRQGARPSYQETQYF. The CDR3 region has the DNA TGTGCCAGCAGTTACAATCGGCAGGGGGCGAGACCCTCGTACCAAGAGACCCAGTACTTC.

The chain recombines TRBV19 with TRBJ1-5; possible D gene TRBD1, 6 bases. CDR3 length: 15 residues. Trimming stripped 4 bases from V and 3 bases from J, with 13 bases between. Germline CDR1 reads LNHDA; CDR2 reads SQIVND (reference sequence). This chain's CDR3 is CASSRAGGLNQPQHF. The CDR3 DNA is TGTGCCAGTAGTAGGGCGGGGGGGCTCAATCAGCCCCAGCATTTT.

This clonotype was counted only a few times. The CDR3 sequence is CASRYTGELFF. The CDR3 nucleotides are TGTGCCAGCAGATATACCGGGGAGCTGTTTTTT. The V call is TRBV7-2, the J call TRBJ2-2, with no clear D. V lost 6 bases to trimming and J lost 5 bases, with 4 bases between them. This CDR3 region has 11 residues. From germline, CDR1 is SGHTA and CDR2 FQGNSA.

V and J are TRBV11-2 and TRBJ2-1; 8 nucleotides align to TRBD2. The V gene's germline CDR1 is SGHAT and CDR2 FQNNGV. There are 15 residues in the CDR3. The J segment lost 8 bases and the V segment lost 5 bases, leaving 11 bases of the junction unmatched. DNA of the CDR3: TGTGCCAGCAGCCCGACCGAGCGGGAGATCTATGAGCAGTTCTTC. Encoded protein: CASSPTEREIYEQFF.

This clonotype was observed at least ten times. The rearrangement joins TRBV7-3 to TRBJ2-1, with 11 positions matching TRBD2. Germline CDR1 reads SGHTA; CDR2 reads FQGTGA. Trimming took 6 bases from V and 2 from J; bases not matched to a gene: 3. This CDR3 is built from 15 residues. CDR3 sequence: CASRLAGGPYNEQFF. The DNA for the CDR3 is TGTGCCAGCAGGTTAGCGGGAGGGCCCTACAATGAGCAGTTCTTC.

This clonotype was seen only a few times. This chain joins TRBV15 and TRBJ2-7, with D possibly being TRBD1 (9 bases). The CDR3 loop spans 16 amino acids. CDR1 is LNHNV and CDR2 is YYDKDF in the germline V gene (reference sequence). V lost 1 base to trimming and J lost 1 base, with 14 bases between them. CDR3 bases: TGTGCCACCAGCAGAGGTAGCGGGACAGGGTCCTACGAGCAGTACTTC. It codes for CATSRGSGTGSYEQYF.

The chain joins TRBV7-2 to TRBJ2-4, with D tentatively TRBD2 (7 bases). Trimming stripped 5 bases from V and 8 bases from J, with 19 bases between. The CDR3 has 15 residues. CDR1 and CDR2 (germline): SGHTA, FQGNSA. CDR3 DNA sequence: TGTGCCAGCAGCCCGCGGGGAGGGGGTTTCTACATTCAGTACTTC. Residues: CASSPRGGGFYIQYF.